Included here is one TCR beta chain sequence, with context. Its specificity is unknown. The time point is: pre-treatment sample, taken before nivolumab and TIL therapy. This entry comes from a study of TIL therapy for anti-PD-1-resistant metastatic lung cancer. The wider study: Tumor harvest preceded PD-1/PD-L1 blockade, followed by nivolumab treatment. Study-wide results and limits: Infused TIL clonotypes partially replaced the baseline blood repertoire, then decayed over months.

The immunoSEQ assay was v3. The data were produced by immunoSEQ multiplex PCR, yet TCRdb's version contains in-frame clones alone and is incomplete. The data hold 55,000 or so clones, with around four fifths observed a single time. Losses at the gene ends were 8 bases for V and 5 bases for J; bases not matched to a gene: 9. Germline CDR1 and CDR2: SEHNR and FQNEAQ (reference sequence). The CDR3 has 14 amino acids. This TCR was sampled from a person aged 25-85 years with non-small cell lung cancer. The sequenced sample was blood, obtained at baseline. The chain links TRBV7-9 to TRBJ2-1, with 7 nucleotides matching TRBD2. As DNA, the CDR3 is TGTGCCAGCGCGCGGCTAGCGGCTAACAATGAGCAGTTCTTC. Its translation is CASARLAANNEQFF.